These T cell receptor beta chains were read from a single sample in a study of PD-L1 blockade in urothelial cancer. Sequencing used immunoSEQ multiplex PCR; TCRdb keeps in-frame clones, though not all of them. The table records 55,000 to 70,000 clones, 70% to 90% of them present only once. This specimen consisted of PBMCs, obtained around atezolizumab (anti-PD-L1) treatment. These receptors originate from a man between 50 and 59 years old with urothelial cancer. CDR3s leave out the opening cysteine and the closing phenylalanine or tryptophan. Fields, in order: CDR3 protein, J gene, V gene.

CDR3aa: ASSFTSQRGEQF; j_gene: TRBJ2-1; v_gene: TRBV7-2
CDR3aa: ASSLVGGGPYGYT; j_gene: TRBJ1-2; v_gene: TRBV5-1
CDR3aa: ASSMAQGGLYGYT; j_gene: TRBJ1-2; v_gene: TRBV19
CDR3aa: ASSAGGNIYEQY; j_gene: TRBJ2-7; v_gene: TRBV6-1
CDR3aa: ASSHPGSGNTIY; j_gene: TRBJ1-3; v_gene: TRBV7-9
CDR3aa: ASSLRTSGSLYNEQF; j_gene: TRBJ2-1; v_gene: TRBV7-9
CDR3aa: ASGGEVGQY; j_gene: TRBJ2-7; v_gene: TRBV7-8
CDR3aa: ASSPGAMQETQY; j_gene: TRBJ2-5; v_gene: TRBV18
CDR3aa: ATGTAPYEQY; j_gene: TRBJ2-7; v_gene: TRBV28
CDR3aa: ASSFSGASTDTQY; j_gene: TRBJ2-3; v_gene: TRBV7-7
CDR3aa: ASSISGTSGTETQY; j_gene: TRBJ2-5; v_gene: TRBV19
CDR3aa: SARQGRGYT; j_gene: TRBJ1-2; v_gene: TRBV20-1
CDR3aa: ASSYSRGNSPLH; j_gene: TRBJ1-6; v_gene: TRBV6-6
CDR3aa: ASSNGGFGSTEAF; j_gene: TRBJ1-1; v_gene: TRBV6-5
CDR3aa: AWSPGTVPVRGQY; j_gene: TRBJ2-7; v_gene: TRBV30
CDR3aa: ASGGGTGPYQETQY; j_gene: TRBJ2-5; v_gene: TRBV5-4
CDR3aa: ASSHSGSQQF; j_gene: TRBJ2-1; v_gene: TRBV7-9
CDR3aa: ASSLAGSIGELF; j_gene: TRBJ2-2; v_gene: TRBV27
CDR3aa: ASSVMGAGEETQY; j_gene: TRBJ2-5; v_gene: TRBV18
CDR3aa: AAGGGNYGYT; j_gene: TRBJ1-2; v_gene: TRBV6-5
CDR3aa: ASSLGQLAYEQY; j_gene: TRBJ2-7; v_gene: TRBV5-1
CDR3aa: ASSLGTGTAF; j_gene: TRBJ1-1; v_gene: TRBV28
CDR3aa: ASSPPSSGTDTQY; j_gene: TRBJ2-3; v_gene: TRBV6-5
CDR3aa: ASSAGQGQINEQY; j_gene: TRBJ2-7; v_gene: TRBV2
CDR3aa: ASSHQGLGEQY; j_gene: TRBJ2-7; v_gene: TRBV16
CDR3aa: TSSQGQAPEGNSPLH; j_gene: TRBJ1-6; v_gene: TRBV1
CDR3aa: AWSVFLLNTEAF; j_gene: TRBJ1-1; v_gene: TRBV30
CDR3aa: ASRQGLNEKLF; j_gene: TRBJ1-4; v_gene: TRBV5-4
CDR3aa: ASSDRGGYT; j_gene: TRBJ1-2; v_gene: TRBV2
CDR3aa: ASSLALGDIRETQY; j_gene: TRBJ2-5; v_gene: TRBV7-2
CDR3aa: ASSSPRITGEANEKLF; j_gene: TRBJ1-4; v_gene: TRBV28
CDR3aa: ASSAGLAGGSTGELF; j_gene: TRBJ2-2; v_gene: TRBV5-4
CDR3aa: AISDGPAGVGYEQY; j_gene: TRBJ2-7; v_gene: TRBV10-3
CDR3aa: ASSELGPSGDSPLH; j_gene: TRBJ1-6; v_gene: TRBV25-1
CDR3aa: ASSQNGAGDYEQY; j_gene: TRBJ2-7; v_gene: TRBV4-1
CDR3aa: ASRDRAAGNEQF; j_gene: TRBJ2-1; v_gene: TRBV27
CDR3aa: ASSEQAGGSTDTQY; j_gene: TRBJ2-3; v_gene: TRBV6-4
CDR3aa: ASSPEAGLRETQY; j_gene: TRBJ2-5; v_gene: TRBV9
CDR3aa: ASSRGLAGASSYNEQF; j_gene: TRBJ2-1; v_gene: TRBV19
CDR3aa: ASSLVSGSRSDTQY; j_gene: TRBJ2-3; v_gene: TRBV7-2
CDR3aa: ASSNPGFDKNIQY; j_gene: TRBJ2-4; v_gene: TRBV7-6
CDR3aa: ASTRGHSEAF; j_gene: TRBJ1-1; v_gene: TRBV2
CDR3aa: ASSPWDSRGNTIY; j_gene: TRBJ1-3; v_gene: TRBV6-6
CDR3aa: ATSASPAHTDTQY; j_gene: TRBJ2-3; v_gene: TRBV15
CDR3aa: ASVLGDSNEQF; j_gene: TRBJ2-1; v_gene: TRBV2
CDR3aa: ASSTGTARETQY; j_gene: TRBJ2-5; v_gene: TRBV7-2
CDR3aa: ASSLLESSGYT; j_gene: TRBJ1-2; v_gene: TRBV7-9
CDR3aa: ASSIGQGRYNEQF; j_gene: TRBJ2-1; v_gene: TRBV6-5